These 30 T cell receptor beta chains were all obtained from the same sample, sequenced in a study of beta chain features in type 1 diabetes. General study results and limits: Moderately but significantly shorter TCRB CDR3s were found in Type 1 diabetes patients in all four CD4+ subsets.

Since all of the isolated RNA was reverse transcribed, expressed TCRB transcripts were what got sequenced. Produced via immunoSEQ multiplex PCR; TCRdb's table is partial and in-frame only. The sample holds around 240,000 clones, 15% to 20% seen once. Which antigens these TCRs recognize remains unknown. The specimen was naive CD4+ T cells from blood. These receptors all come from a man aged 25 to 40 with type 1 diabetes.

V gene TRBV9 combines with J gene TRBJ2-1, with 7 bases fitting TRBD2. The length of the CDR3 is 14 residues. The V gene's germline CDR1 is SGDLS and CDR2 YYNGEE. V shed 0 bases and J 6 bases; nucleotides not matched to a gene: 3. The CDR3 DNA reads TGTGCCAGCAGCGTAGGAGGGGAGGGCAATGAGCAGTTCTTC. Protein: CASSVGGEGNEQFF.

This rearrangement joins TRBV29-1 to TRBJ1-1; 7 bases are shared with TRBD1. CDR1 is SQVTM and CDR2 is ANQGSEA in the germline V gene. The CDR3 totals 12 residues. With 2 bases clipped from V and 9 bases from J, the junction kept 6 bases outside the gene matches. The CDR3 is CSVERDRAKAFF. The CDR3 DNA sequence: TGCAGCGTTGAACGAGACAGGGCGAAAGCTTTCTTT.

The gene calls are TRBV2 and TRBJ2-1; D may be TRBD2 (5 bases). Germline loops: CDR1 SNHLY, CDR2 FYNNEI. The germline V and J ends were trimmed by 10 bases and 5 bases, with 6 bases remaining between them. The CDR3 spans 10 residues. CDR3 nucleotides: TGTGCCACCGGGGACAATGAGCAGTTCTTC. Protein: CATGDNEQFF.

Remarks on this clone: Additional DNA sequences in this sample encode the identical CDR3. The rearrangement uses TRBV29-1 and TRBJ1-5; unclear D gene. V was pared by 4 bases and J by 5 bases, with 12 bases between. The germline V gene encodes CDR1 SQVTM and CDR2 ANQGSEA. This CDR3 has 13 residues. The CDR3 loop reads CSVGGTGDQPQHF. The CDR3, as DNA: TGCAGCGTTGGGGGAACCGGCGATCAGCCCCAGCATTTT.

This clone came up a few times. CDR3 sequence (DNA): TGTGCCAGCAGCGGGGAGAGGGGAAACATTCAGTACTTC. This encodes CASSGERGNIQYF. The chain carries TRBV21-1 and TRBJ2-4. TRBV21-1 is given as a pseudogene. CDR3 length equals 13 residues.

The chain combines TRBV27 with TRBJ2-1; a weak D match, TRBD2 (6 bases). Trimming removed 0 bases from V and 0 bases from J, with 6 bases in between. Looked up from germline, CDR1 is MNHEY and CDR2 is SMNVEV (reference sequence). The CDR3 runs 15 residues. The CDR3 coding sequence is TGTGCCAGCAGTTTATCCGGGAGCTCCTACAATGAGCAGTTCTTC. This codes for CASSLSGSSYNEQFF.

V is TRBV29-1 and J is TRBJ2-2; D is possibly TRBD2 (5 bases). Germline V gives CDR1 SQVTM, CDR2 ANQGSEA. Trimming shortened V by 3 bases and J by 5 bases, and 13 bases separated the two germline ends. There are 14 residues in the CDR3. The CDR3 region is CSVEPQGGTGELFF. The CDR3 bases are TGCAGCGTTGAGCCACAAGGAGGAACCGGGGAGCTGTTTTTT.

The J gene is TRBJ1-1, the V gene TRBV29-1; D gene ambiguous. This CDR3 has 14 amino acids. The germline V gene has CDR1 SQVTM and CDR2 ANQGSEA. V lost 4 bases and J 1 base, leaving 13 bases between the germline ends. CDR3 residues: CSVAGKVANTEAFF. In DNA form, the CDR3 reads TGCAGCGTTGCCGGGAAAGTCGCGAACACTGAAGCTTTCTTT.

This clone was observed a handful of times. This chain uses TRBV29-1 with TRBJ1-3; D ambiguous. Germline assignment: CDR1 SQVTM and CDR2 ANQGSEA. V shed 6 bases and J shed 4 bases, with 7 bases lying between them. The CDR3 spans 11 residues. CDR3 sequence reads: CSVDPGNTIYF. Written as DNA, the CDR3 is TGCAGCGTGGATCCCGGAAACACCATATATTTT.

This chain connects TRBV6-6 to TRBJ2-3; the match to TRBD1 covers 8 bases. Looked up from germline, CDR1 is MNHNY and CDR2 is SVGAGI (reference sequence). The CDR3 spans 14 residues. Trimming at V came to 6 bases and at J to 0 bases, leaving 2 bases not matched to a gene. The CDR3: CASRWTGSTDTQYF. The CDR3 DNA sequence: TGTGCCAGCAGATGGACAGGGAGCACAGATACGCAGTATTTT.

The V and J genes are TRBV2 and TRBJ2-3, with D unclear. This CDR3 comprises 12 residues. Deletions cut 5 bases from V and 6 bases from J, with 9 bases between. CDR1 SNHLY and CDR2 FYNNEI come from the germline V gene. CDR3 sequence: CASSSGSDTQYF. CDR3 sequence (DNA): TGTGCCAGCAGTTCCGGTTCCGATACGCAGTATTTT.

Turning to this clone: Other DNA sequences within the sample encode an identical CDR3. This chain uses TRBV20-1 with TRBJ2-5; D not certain. Germline V gene data show CDR1 as DFQATT and CDR2 as SNEGSKA (reference sequence). The CDR3 is made up of 11 amino acids. Deletions cut 0 bases from V and 5 bases from J, with 4 bases between. The CDR3 loop reads CSAREGETQYF. The CDR3 DNA follows: TGCAGTGCTAGAGAGGGGGAGACCCAGTACTTC.

This clone was detected only a few times. The chain has TRBV29-1 and TRBJ1-2, with D possibly TRBD1 on 6 matching bases. Germline assignment: CDR1 SQVTM and CDR2 ANQGSEA. Trimming took off 4 bases at V and 3 bases at J, with 12 bases between the two ends. The CDR3 runs to 13 residues. The CDR3 region is CSVVQGTDYGYTF. In DNA, the CDR3 is TGCAGCGTTGTTCAGGGGACCGACTATGGCTACACCTTC.

The table lists this clone with a few counts. The CDR3 protein is CASSPGTWGTQYF. CDR3 in DNA: TGTGCCAGCAGCCCCGGGACTTGGGGGACCCAGTACTTC. The rearrangement uses TRBV28 and TRBJ2-5, with TRBD2 as a possible D gene (6 bases). Germline loops: CDR1 MDHEN, CDR2 SYDVKM. V was clipped by 6 bases and J by 7 bases, with 15 bases between them. The CDR3 sequence is 13 residues long.

The J gene is TRBJ1-2, the V gene TRBV30; D perhaps matches TRBD1 (6 bases). Germline assignment: CDR1 GTSNPN and CDR2 SVGIG (reference sequence). This CDR3 has 13 residues. Trimming removed 2 bases from V and 8 bases from J, with 15 bases in between. The CDR3 is CAWSRTESVGYTF. The CDR3 DNA reads as TGTGCCTGGAGTAGGACAGAAAGCGTGGGCTACACCTTC.

The J gene is TRBJ2-5, the V gene TRBV9; maybe TRBD2 (5 bases). The CDR3 runs to 15 residues. Trimming shortened V by 0 bases and J by 5 bases, and 14 bases separated the two germline ends. Germline loops: CDR1 SGDLS, CDR2 YYNGEE. CDR3 loop: CASSVEAGKEETQYF. DNA of the CDR3: TGTGCCAGCAGCGTAGAAGCCGGGAAGGAGGAGACCCAGTACTTC. Full variable domain (rest looked up from reference TRBV9 and TRBJ2-5): DSGVTQTPKHLITATGQRVTLRCSPRSGDLSVYWYQQSLDQGLQFLIQYYNGEERAKGNILERFSAQQFPDLHSELNLSSLELGDSALYFCASSVEAGKEETQYFGPGTRLLVL.

V is TRBV29-1 and J is TRBJ2-5; D is tentatively TRBD1 or TRBD2 (6 bases each). V shed 5 bases and J shed 3 bases, with 13 bases lying between them. Per germline, CDR1 SQVTM and CDR2 ANQGSEA. The CDR3 is made up of 13 amino acids. CDR3 sequence (DNA): TGCAGCGTTTTCTCCGGGGGCAAAGAGACCCAGTACTTC. It specifies CSVFSGGKETQYF.

This clone showed up just a few times. The chain uses TRBV30 and TRBJ1-1; TRBD1 is a possible D gene (6 bases). V was shortened by 1 base and J by 8 bases, with 11 bases between the two germline ends. CDR3 length equals 12 residues. Germline V gene lookup returns CDR1 GTSNPN and CDR2 SVGIG (reference sequence). The CDR3 bases are TGTGCCTGGAGTGGGACAGTGGTAGAAGCTTTCTTT. It codes for CAWSGTVVEAFF.

This clone turned up a few times. The V and J genes are TRBV30 and TRBJ1-4; D is possibly TRBD1 (6 bases). Per germline, CDR1 GTSNPN and CDR2 SVGIG (reference sequence). The CDR3 totals 12 residues. The V end lost 7 bases, the J end lost 5 bases, and 11 bases lay between the germline ends. The CDR3 sequence: CASDRKNEKLFF. The CDR3 DNA follows: TGTGCCTCCGACAGGAAGAATGAAAAACTGTTTTTT.

This clone was observed a handful of times. The same CDR3 can be traced to other DNA sequences in this sample. The chain couples TRBV20-1 to TRBJ2-5; no clear D. Trimming removed 6 bases from V and 4 bases from J, with 9 bases in between. This CDR3 has 11 residues. Germline CDR1 DFQATT, CDR2 SNEGSKA (reference sequence). CDR3 nucleotide sequence: TGCAGTGCAAGAAGTCGAGAGACCCAGTACTTC. This codes for CSARSRETQYF.

This rearrangement joins TRBV6-1 to TRBJ2-5; tentative D call: TRBD1 (6 bases). The CDR3 spans 12 residues. Per germline, CDR1 MNHNS and CDR2 SASEGT. V was shortened by 6 bases and J by 1 base, with 6 bases between the two germline ends. CDR3 loop: CASRDSQETQYF. The CDR3 DNA reads TGTGCCAGCAGGGACAGCCAAGAGACCCAGTACTTC.

The chain links TRBV7-7 to TRBJ2-5; TRBD1 aligns across 7 bases. The CDR3 contains 14 residues. Trimming cost V 4 bases and J 1 base; bases outside gene matches: 3. Germline V gene data show CDR1 as SSHAT and CDR2 as FNYEAQ (reference sequence). The CDR3 nucleotides read TGTGCCAGCAGCTCCGGGACAGTCCAAGAGACCCAGTACTTC. It codes for CASSSGTVQETQYF. The full variable domain, rest sourced from reference TRBV7-7 and TRBJ2-5, is GAGVSQSPRYKVTKRGQDVTLRCDPISSHATLYWYQQALGQGPEFLTYFNYEAQPDKSGLPSDRFSAERPEGSISTLTIQRTEQRDSAMYRCASSSGTVQETQYFGPGTRLLVL.

This clone was found a few times. CDR3 region: CASSQETGKQFF. CDR3 nucleotides: TGTGCCAGCAGCCAAGAGACAGGGAAGCAGTTCTTC. This rearrangement joins TRBV4-2 to TRBJ2-1; 7 bases align to TRBD1. This CDR3 has 12 amino acids. CDR1 is LGHNA and CDR2 is YNFKEQ in the germline V gene. V lost 0 bases to trimming and J lost 11 bases; unmatched junction nucleotides: 1.

This clone was picked up a small number of times. V and J are TRBV5-1 and TRBJ2-7, with 8 bases fitting TRBD1. V trimming: 4 bases; J trimming: 5 bases; junction bases outside the gene matches: 14. The CDR3 has 16 residues. Germline assignment: CDR1 SGHRS and CDR2 YFSETQ. The DNA of the CDR3 is TGCGCCAGCAGCCCAAGGAGACAGGGGAGCGACCACGAGCAGTACTTC. This translates into CASSPRRQGSDHEQYF.

The chain carries TRBV19 and TRBJ2-1; D may be TRBD1 (5 bases). This CDR3 comprises 17 residues. Germline V gene data show CDR1 as LNHDA and CDR2 as SQIVND (reference sequence). V was cut by 5 bases and J by 2 bases, with 19 bases left in between. DNA for the CDR3: TGTGCCAGTAGTCCCGGTAAGGGGTTCTACCCCTACAATGAGCAGTTCTTC. Its translation: CASSPGKGFYPYNEQFF.

The chain uses TRBV5-1 and TRBJ2-5; maybe TRBD1 (5 bases). V lost 3 bases, J lost 5 bases, and 17 bases lay in between. The length of the CDR3 is 15 residues. CDR1 and CDR2 (germline): SGHRS, YFSETQ. CDR3: CASSSSGARWETQYF. The CDR3, as DNA: TGCGCCAGCAGCTCGAGTGGGGCTAGGTGGGAGACCCAGTACTTC.

This rearrangement joins TRBV1 to TRBJ2-1; whether TRBD2, the table's D call, matches the DNA was not checked. TRBV1 is noted as a pseudogene. The CDR3 runs 15 residues. CDR3 region: CTSSHLLGLYNEQFF. CDR3 nucleotides: TGCACCAGCAGCCACCTACTGGGACTCTACAATGAGCAGTTCTTC.

J is TRBJ2-7 and V is TRBV30, with D unresolved. Germline CDR1 reads GTSNPN; CDR2 reads SVGIG (reference sequence). This CDR3 has 13 amino acids. The V and J ends lost 0 bases and 0 bases respectively, with 6 bases between them. The CDR3, as DNA: TGTGCCTGGAGTGTTTCATCCTCCTACGAGCAGTACTTC. Residues: CAWSVSSSYEQYF.

The chain combines TRBV9 with TRBJ2-7; 9 bases line up with TRBD1. Germline assignment: CDR1 SGDLS and CDR2 YYNGEE. CDR3 length equals 13 residues. V lost 3 bases to trimming and J lost 2 bases; unmatched junction nucleotides: 0. In DNA form, the CDR3 reads TGTGCCAGCAGCGGGACAGGGGCCTACGAGCAGTACTTC. Its translation is CASSGTGAYEQYF.

This clone has a handful of counts. The chain combines TRBV7-9 with TRBJ2-2, with D uncertain. The germline CDR1 and CDR2 sequences are SEHNR and FQNEAQ (reference sequence). This CDR3 has 10 residues. V was pared by 9 bases and J by 10 bases, with 9 bases between. In nucleotides, the CDR3 is TGTGCCAGAGCCAATTTGGAGCTGTTTTTT. Translated, it gives CARANLELFF.